Listed below are T cell receptor beta chains from one sample, sequenced in a study of blood T cells in healthy people across ages. TCRdb processed the 5' RACE reads anew with MiXCR; each CDR3 protein has one entry. This table holds approximately 800,000 distinct CDR3 sequences, about 26% found once. These data were also reused for a study on T cells of mothers and their children.

Sequenced sample: blood. The receptors come from a boy between 10 and 17 years old in good health. The CDR3 runs from the conserved cysteine through the conserved F or W. Each record gives: D gene, clone size, CDR3 length, J gene, V gene, CDR3 protein, CDR3 DNA. D genes are given only for firm matches. Only part of the rows carry a size: once, few, many, or a class if the clone is expanded.

-,few,12,TRBJ2-7,TRBV29-1,CSVTRTEGEQYF,TGCAGCGTTACCCGGACGGAAGGGGAGCAGTACTTC
TRBD1,once,13,TRBJ1-2,TRBV6-6,CAGGTDTNYGYTF,TGTGCCGGCGGGACAGATACTAACTATGGCTACACCTTC
-,few,14,TRBJ1-3,TRBV28,CASSSTGTRNTIYF,TGTGCCAGCAGTTCGACCGGGACAAGAAACACCATATATTTT
-,-,16,TRBJ2-2,TRBV11-1,CASSLEQALNTGELFF,TGTGCCAGCAGCTTAGAACAGGCTCTGAACACCGGGGAGCTGTTTTTT
TRBD1,-,11,TRBJ2-5,TRBV20-1,CGWTGKETQYF,TGCGGATGGACAGGGAAAGAGACCCAGTACTTC
-,few,13,TRBJ1-2,TRBV14,CASSQGTVRGYTF,TGTGCCAGCAGCCAAGGGACAGTTCGAGGCTACACCTTC
TRBD1,-,14,TRBJ1-4,TRBV10-2,CASSDPGGNEKLFF,TGCGCCAGCAGTGATCCAGGGGGTAATGAAAAACTGTTTTTT
-,few,16,TRBJ2-5,TRBV28,CASSPRKGRIKGTQYF,TGTGCCAGCAGCCCCAGAAAAGGGCGGATCAAAGGGACCCAGTACTTC
-,-,12,TRBJ2-1,TRBV29-1,CSVLGGKDEQFF,TGCAGCGTTTTAGGGGGTAAGGATGAGCAGTTCTTC
-,few,14,TRBJ2-2,TRBV2,CASATGSRTGELFF,TGTGCCAGCGCGACGGGGAGTCGCACCGGGGAGCTGTTTTTT
TRBD2,many,16,TRBJ2-5,TRBV7-3,CASSSGLAGDQETQYF,TGTGCCAGCAGCTCCGGACTAGCGGGGGACCAAGAGACCCAGTACTTC
-,-,16,TRBJ2-5,TRBV3-1,CASSQNTVGQAETQYF,TGTGCCAGCAGCCAAAATACTGTAGGTCAGGCAGAGACCCAGTACTTC
-,-,16,TRBJ2-6,TRBV19,CASSISGTSGANVLTF,TGTGCCAGTAGTATATCGGGCACCTCTGGGGCCAACGTCCTGACTTTC
TRBD2,many,20,TRBJ2-4,TRBV6-1,CASSLTTSGVSKRAKNIQYF,TGTGCCAGCAGCCTAACTACTAGCGGGGTATCGAAAAGGGCCAAAAACATTCAGTACTTC
-,few,12,TRBJ1-1,TRBV3-1,CASSPWGSEAFF,TGTGCCAGCAGCCCATGGGGCTCTGAAGCTTTCTTT
-,few,14,TRBJ1-5,TRBV7-9,CASSLAGPRSPQHF,TGTGCCAGCAGCTTAGCGGGACCCCGATCGCCCCAGCATTTT
-,-,15,TRBJ1-2,TRBV7-9,CASSQGARDTDGYTF,TGTGCCAGCAGCCAGGGAGCCCGGGACACTGATGGCTACACCTTC
-,few,13,TRBJ1-4,TRBV2,CASSPVLGEQLFF,TGTGCCAGCAGTCCAGTGCTTGGCGAGCAGTTGTTTTTT
-,-,14,TRBJ2-1,TRBV9,CASGGSSSYNEQFF,TGTGCCAGCGGTGGGTCGAGCTCCTACAATGAGCAGTTCTTC
TRBD1,-,14,TRBJ2-7,TRBV5-1,CASSPVGGGYEQYF,TGCGCCAGCAGCCCGGTAGGGGGCGGATACGAGCAGTACTTC
-,few,14,TRBJ2-7,TRBV20-1,CSVRRGGSSYEQYF,TGCAGTGTCAGGAGGGGGGGAAGCTCCTACGAGCAGTACTTC
TRBD1,few,14,TRBJ2-4,TRBV20-1,CSARDGGQGYIQYF,TGCAGTGCTAGAGATGGCGGACAGGGGTACATTCAGTACTTC
TRBD1,few,14,TRBJ1-2,TRBV19,CASTMGDRYYGYTF,TGTGCCAGTACCATGGGGGACAGGTACTATGGCTACACCTTC
-,-,14,TRBJ1-2,TRBV28,CASSTNSGGNGYTF,TGTGCCAGCAGCACAAATTCCGGGGGCAATGGCTACACCTTC
-,few,17,TRBJ2-1,TRBV6-1,CASSDNPGFPPRDEQFF,TGTGCCAGCAGTGACAATCCAGGGTTTCCCCCCCGGGATGAGCAGTTCTTC
TRBD2,few,15,TRBJ2-5,TRBV10-1,CASSAGLAGQETQYF,TGCGCCAGCAGTGCGGGACTAGCGGGTCAAGAGACCCAGTACTTC
-,many,17,TRBJ2-6,TRBV21-1,CASSPPEVKSGANVLTF,TGTGCCAGCAGTCCCCCCGAGGTAAAGTCTGGGGCCAACGTCCTGACTTTC
-,few,16,TRBJ2-7,TRBV7-9,CASTIGRSGEGGEQYF,TGTGCCAGCACCATAGGGAGGTCAGGGGAAGGAGGCGAGCAGTACTTC
-,-,11,TRBJ2-7,TRBV3-1,CASTQGYEQYF,TGTGCCAGCACACAGGGCTACGAGCAGTACTTC
-,-,14,TRBJ1-2,TRBV27,CASSLGGAYGGYTF,TGTGCCAGCAGTTTGGGGGGCGCGTACGGTGGCTACACCTTC
TRBD1,-,14,TRBJ2-1,TRBV12-3/TRBV12-4,CASRPGQGFGEQFF,TGTGCCAGCAGACCGGGACAGGGATTTGGGGAGCAGTTCTTC
TRBD1,-,15,TRBJ2-5,TRBV5-1,CASSWGQGGSETQYF,TGCGCCAGCAGCTGGGGACAGGGAGGTTCAGAGACCCAGTACTTC
TRBD2,few,16,TRBJ2-1,TRBV19,CASSFTSGKLQNEQFF,TGTGCCAGTAGCTTCACTAGCGGCAAACTACAAAATGAGCAGTTCTTC
TRBD1,few,15,TRBJ1-2,TRBV9,CASSPRDREIYGYTF,TGTGCCAGCAGCCCCCGGGACAGGGAAATCTATGGCTACACCTTC
TRBD1,few,13,TRBJ2-7,TRBV13,CASSWGTGYEQYF,TGTGCCAGCAGCTGGGGGACAGGCTACGAGCAGTACTTC
-,few,19,TRBJ2-2,TRBV4-2,CASSQEGRPGAPNTGEPFF,TGTGCCAGCAGCCAAGAAGGGAGACCGGGGGCCCCGAACACCGGGGAGCCGTTTTTT
-,-,15,TRBJ2-3,TRBV2,CASTWYSGGTDTQYF,TGTGCCAGCACCTGGTATTCAGGAGGCACAGATACGCAGTATTTT
TRBD1,-,14,TRBJ2-7,TRBV6-5,CASSRFRTGTEQYF,TGTGCCAGCAGTCGTTTTAGGACAGGGACCGAGCAGTACTTC
TRBD2,few,15,TRBJ2-7,TRBV11-2,CASSSLSGGPYEQYF,TGTGCCAGCAGCTCTCTTAGCGGGGGCCCCTACGAGCAGTACTTC
-,few,12,TRBJ1-6,TRBV12-3/TRBV12-4,CASRGRNSPLHF,TGTGCCAGCAGGGGCCGTAATTCACCCCTCCACTTT
TRBD1,few,17,TRBJ2-2,TRBV6-2/TRBV6-3,CASGPAPGQGAIGELFF,TGTGCCAGCGGTCCAGCACCGGGACAGGGGGCTATCGGGGAGCTGTTTTTT
TRBD2,-,16,TRBJ2-1,TRBV7-8,CASSLGGTSGGLSQFF,TGTGCCAGCAGCTTAGGCGGCACTAGCGGGGGGTTATCGCAGTTCTTC
-,-,17,TRBJ2-7,TRBV6-5,CASSYSLTGTGSYEQYF,TGTGCCAGCAGTTACTCTCTTACCGGGACGGGATCCTACGAGCAGTACTTC
TRBD1,-,14,TRBJ1-4,TRBV25-1,CASSGQGWIEKLFF,TGTGCCAGCAGTGGACAGGGGTGGATTGAAAAACTGTTTTTT
-,-,16,TRBJ1-4,TRBV20-1,CSASITTGTSSEKLFF,TGCAGTGCTAGTATCACCACCGGGACATCTTCAGAAAAACTGTTTTTT
TRBD1,once,18,TRBJ2-7,TRBV15,CATSRDRLGTGLSYEQYF,TGTGCCACCAGCAGAGATCGTCTGGGGACAGGCCTCTCCTACGAGCAGTACTTC
TRBD1,-,13,TRBJ2-7,TRBV30,CARSGGTGSEQYF,TGTGCCCGGAGTGGGGGGACAGGGAGCGAGCAGTACTTC
-,-,17,TRBJ1-2,TRBV28,CARSSLLQGWGDYGYTF,TGTGCCAGAAGTTCACTGTTACAGGGATGGGGAGACTATGGCTACACCTTC
TRBD2,-,15,TRBJ2-1,TRBV28,CASSLSGTSSYEQFF,TGTGCCAGCAGTTTATCGGGGACTAGCAGCTATGAGCAGTTCTTC
TRBD1,-,15,TRBJ2-3,TRBV14,CASSLLTGVGDTQYF,TGTGCCAGCAGCCTATTGACAGGGGTGGGCGATACGCAGTATTTC
-,few,14,TRBJ2-5,TRBV5-1,CASSSGRSQETQYF,TGCGCCAGCAGCTCGGGACGTTCCCAAGAGACCCAGTACTTC
TRBD2,few,16,TRBJ2-3,TRBV5-1,CASSLAGLPGTDTQYF,TGCGCCAGCAGCTTGGCGGGACTACCGGGGACAGATACGCAGTATTTT
-,few,10,TRBJ1-1,TRBV19,CATLQGEAFF,TGTGCCACCCTTCAGGGCGAAGCTTTCTTT
TRBD1,few,16,TRBJ2-2,TRBV29-1,CSVDKGDSLNTGELFF,TGCAGCGTTGATAAAGGGGACAGCCTCAACACCGGGGAGCTGTTTTTT
-,few,14,TRBJ2-7,TRBV5-1,CASSLYRDSYEQYF,TGCGCCAGCAGCTTATACAGGGATTCCTACGAGCAGTACTTC
TRBD2,few,16,TRBJ2-1,TRBV7-9,CASSLGYWTSMNEQFF,TGTGCCAGCAGCTTAGGATACTGGACTAGCATGAATGAGCAGTTCTTC
-,few,13,TRBJ2-7,TRBV20-1,CSAPLSVTDEQYF,TGCAGTGCTCCCCTTTCCGTAACGGACGAGCAGTACTTC
TRBD2,-,16,TRBJ2-1,TRBV6-2/TRBV6-3,CATSLGPSGPEVEQLF,TGTGCAACCTCCTTAGGGCCTAGCGGCCCTGAAGTTGAGCAGCTCTTC
-,few,15,TRBJ1-4,TRBV4-2,CASSPEEDSGEKLFF,TGTGCCAGCAGCCCAGAAGAAGATTCAGGGGAAAAACTGTTTTTT